This T cell receptor beta chain was profiled in a study of shared clonotypes between healthy human individuals. Study-level background: The study used three CD4 naive, three CD4 memory, two CD8 naive and one CD8 memory plate per donor.

The naive CD8 subset, CD45RO-negative cells positively selected for CCR7, excluded terminally differentiated effector memory CD45RA+ cells. The V gene end was trimmed by 0 bases and the J gene end by 4 bases; junction bases not matched to a gene: 2. CDR3 length: 15 residues. Germline V gives CDR1 MNHEY, CDR2 SMNVEV (reference sequence). The test was conducted at deep level. Clones were read by immunoSEQ multiplex PCR, and TCRdb kept only the in-frame ones, dropping some. The profile shows roughly 650,000 clones, approximately 96% of them singletons. Points on this clone: Different DNA sequences within this sample yield the same CDR3.

V is TRBV27 and J is TRBJ2-1; 8 bases agree with TRBD2. The sequenced material came from naive CD8+ T cells sorted from blood. The sequence came from a woman under 40 in good health. The CDR3 bases are TGTGCCAGCAGTTTATCAGCGGGGGTGTACAATGAGCAGTTCTTC. It is translated as CASSLSAGVYNEQFF.